The next 6 T cell receptor beta chains were all read from a single sample in a study of shared clonotypes between healthy human individuals. The assay was immunoSEQ multiplex PCR, and TCRdb's table has in-frame clones only and misses some. The sample carries about 1.9 million clones, roughly 95% recorded once. The naive CD8 fraction comprised CD45RO-negative cells positively selected for CCR7 and excluded terminally differentiated effector memory CD45RA+ cells. Sequencing was performed on naive CD8+ T cells from PBMCs. Source of these receptors: a man aged 18 to 29 in good health. Some clones in this sample may be carry-over from other donors' samples.

The rearrangement joins TRBV4-3 to TRBJ2-7; TRBD2 aligns across 7 bases. The length of the CDR3 is 15 residues. Germline assignment: CDR1 LGHNA and CDR2 YSLEER. Unmatched junction bases numbered 11, after V lost 4 bases and J lost 5 bases. The CDR3 sequence is CASSLLGGGLNEQYF. The CDR3 region has the DNA TGCGCCAGCAGCCTCTTGGGGGGAGGGCTTAACGAGCAGTACTTC.

This clone was counted once. The rearrangement uses TRBV5-4 and TRBJ1-1; D is ambiguous. V dropped 1 base and J dropped 1 base, with 14 bases sitting between them. The CDR3 totals 16 residues. Germline loops: CDR1 SGHNT, CDR2 YYREEE (reference sequence). The CDR3 region has the DNA TGTGCCAGCAGCTTGTTGAGGGAGGTAGGGAACACTGAAGCTTTCTTT. Its translation is CASSLLREVGNTEAFF.

About this clone: Other DNA sequences from this sample encode an identical CDR3 as well. J is TRBJ2-7 and V is TRBV27; tentative D call: TRBD2 (5 bases). Trimming removed 3 bases from V and 3 bases from J, with 9 bases in between. Germline V gene sequence: CDR1 MNHEY, CDR2 SMNVEV (reference sequence). This CDR3 contains 13 residues. In nucleotides, the CDR3 is TGTGCCAGCAGTTTCGGACTTAACTACGAGCAGTACTTC. This translates into CASSFGLNYEQYF.

The chain joins TRBV27 to TRBJ1-1, with D perhaps matching TRBD1 (5 bases). In germline, CDR1 is MNHEY, CDR2 SMNVEV (reference sequence). V lost 0 bases, J lost 4 bases, and 12 bases lay in between. This CDR3 is built from 15 residues. CDR3 nucleotide sequence: TGTGCCAGCAGTTTATCGTCGGGGGGAAGCACTGAAGCTTTCTTT. As protein: CASSLSSGGSTEAFF.

The chain joins TRBV2 to TRBJ1-1; TRBD1 agrees at 7 bases. Trimming removed 7 bases from V and 3 bases from J; junction bases left unmatched: 8. Germline CDR1 reads SNHLY; CDR2 reads FYNNEI. CDR3 length: 14 amino acids. The CDR3 nucleotides are TGTGCCAGCACCCCGACAGGGCGATACACTGAAGCTTTCTTT. Its protein is CASTPTGRYTEAFF.

This rearrangement joins TRBV27 to TRBJ2-1; TRBD2 matches 7 bases. The germline CDR1 and CDR2 sequences are MNHEY and SMNVEV (reference sequence). Losses at the gene ends were 0 bases for V and 7 bases for J; bases not matched to a gene: 12. The CDR3 has 17 amino acids. CDR3 nucleotide sequence: TGTGCCAGCAGTTTATCGGTTGGCGGGAGTTGGTGGAATGAGCAGTTCTTC. Protein sequence: CASSLSVGGSWWNEQFF.